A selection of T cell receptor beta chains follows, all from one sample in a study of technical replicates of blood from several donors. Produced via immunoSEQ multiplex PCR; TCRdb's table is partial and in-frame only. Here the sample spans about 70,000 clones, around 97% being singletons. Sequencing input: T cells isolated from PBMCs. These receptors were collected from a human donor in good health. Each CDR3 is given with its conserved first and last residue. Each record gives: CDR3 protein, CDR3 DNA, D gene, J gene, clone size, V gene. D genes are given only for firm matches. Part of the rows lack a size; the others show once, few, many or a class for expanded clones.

cdr3_aa: CASSLERSTEAFF
cdr3_nt: TGCGCCAGCAGCTTGGAGAGGAGCACTGAAGCTTTCTTT
d_call: NA
j_call: TRBJ1-1
clone_size: NA
v_call: TRBV5-1

cdr3_aa: CASSERESSYNEQFF
cdr3_nt: TGTGCCAGCAGTGAACGGGAGAGTTCCTACAATGAGCAGTTCTTC
d_call: NA
j_call: TRBJ2-1
clone_size: NA
v_call: TRBV6-4

cdr3_aa: CASSLPGGSSEKLFF
cdr3_nt: TGTGCCAGCAGTTTACCAGGGGGTTCAAGTGAAAAACTGTTTTTT
d_call: TRBD1
j_call: TRBJ1-4
clone_size: once
v_call: TRBV28

cdr3_aa: CASSLMTGYTEAFF
cdr3_nt: TGTGCCAGCAGCCTCATGACAGGCTACACTGAAGCTTTCTTT
d_call: NA
j_call: TRBJ1-1
clone_size: once
v_call: TRBV11-3

cdr3_aa: CASSKARDGGKTQYF
cdr3_nt: TGTGCCAGCAGCAAAGCCCGGGACGGAGGGAAGACCCAGTACTTC
d_call: NA
j_call: TRBJ2-5
clone_size: NA
v_call: TRBV21-1

cdr3_aa: CASSSFWQLANYGYTF
cdr3_nt: TGTGCCAGCAGTTCTTTCTGGCAGCTAGCTAACTATGGCTACACCTTC
d_call: NA
j_call: TRBJ1-2
clone_size: NA
v_call: TRBV27

cdr3_aa: CASRVLYALEGRKSNEQFF
cdr3_nt: TGTGCCAGCAGAGTTCTATACGCCCTGGAAGGGAGGAAAAGCAATGAGCAGTTCTTC
d_call: NA
j_call: TRBJ2-1
clone_size: NA
v_call: TRBV2

cdr3_aa: CASSLGGIEQYF
cdr3_nt: TGCGCCAGCAGCTTAGGAGGGATCGAGCAGTACTTC
d_call: NA
j_call: TRBJ2-7
clone_size: once
v_call: TRBV5-1

cdr3_aa: CASSPVGSENYNEQFF
cdr3_nt: TGTGCCAGCAGCCCTGTGGGGAGCGAAAACTACAATGAGCAGTTCTTC
d_call: NA
j_call: TRBJ2-1
clone_size: NA
v_call: TRBV7-9

cdr3_aa: CSVGRGSLNTEAFF
cdr3_nt: TGCAGCGTTGGTCGGGGATCCCTGAACACTGAAGCTTTCTTT
d_call: NA
j_call: TRBJ1-1
clone_size: NA
v_call: TRBV29-1

cdr3_aa: CSVGHPRGNEKLFF
cdr3_nt: TGCAGCGTTGGACACCCGCGGGGTAATGAAAAACTGTTTTTT
d_call: NA
j_call: TRBJ1-4
clone_size: NA
v_call: TRBV29-1

cdr3_aa: CASSTFPGGFYEQYF
cdr3_nt: TGTGCCAGCAGTACCTTCCCGGGGGGATTCTACGAGCAGTACTTC
d_call: TRBD2
j_call: TRBJ2-7
clone_size: NA
v_call: TRBV6-5

cdr3_aa: CASSLYGLAGGVSYEQYF
cdr3_nt: TGCGCCAGCAGCCTCTACGGACTAGCGGGAGGGGTGTCCTACGAGCAGTACTTC
d_call: TRBD2
j_call: TRBJ2-7
clone_size: NA
v_call: TRBV5-1

cdr3_aa: CASRGQGLGQPQHF
cdr3_nt: TGTGCCAGCAGAGGACAGGGCCTGGGGCAGCCCCAGCATTTT
d_call: TRBD1
j_call: TRBJ1-5
clone_size: NA
v_call: TRBV6-5

cdr3_aa: CAVRASSGNTIYF
cdr3_nt: TGTGCCGTTAGAGCGAGCTCTGGAAACACCATATATTTT
d_call: NA
j_call: TRBJ1-3
clone_size: NA
v_call: TRBV11-2

cdr3_aa: CASTRGGYTEAFF
cdr3_nt: TGTGCCAGCACTAGGGGAGGGTACACTGAAGCTTTCTTT
d_call: NA
j_call: TRBJ1-1
clone_size: NA
v_call: TRBV2

cdr3_aa: CASTERATYEQYF
cdr3_nt: TGTGCCAGCACCGAGCGGGCCACCTACGAGCAGTACTTC
d_call: NA
j_call: TRBJ2-7
clone_size: once
v_call: TRBV28

cdr3_aa: CASSLETRNTGELFF
cdr3_nt: TGTGCCAGCAGCTTAGAGACTCGGAACACCGGGGAGCTGTTTTTT
d_call: NA
j_call: TRBJ2-2
clone_size: NA
v_call: TRBV11-3

cdr3_aa: CASSYSRGIGNYGYTF
cdr3_nt: TGTGCCAGCAGTTACTCGCGGGGGATTGGGAACTATGGCTACACCTTC
d_call: NA
j_call: TRBJ1-2
clone_size: NA
v_call: TRBV6-5

cdr3_aa: CATTRVGRSTYEQYF
cdr3_nt: TGTGCCACTACGCGAGTCGGGAGATCCACCTACGAGCAGTACTTC
d_call: NA
j_call: TRBJ2-7
clone_size: NA
v_call: TRBV6-1

cdr3_aa: CASMTAYGNTGELFF
cdr3_nt: TGCGCCAGCATGACAGCCTATGGGAACACCGGGGAGCTGTTTTTT
d_call: NA
j_call: TRBJ2-2
clone_size: once
v_call: TRBV5-1

cdr3_aa: CASSAYRVGETQYF
cdr3_nt: TGTGCCAGCAGCGCATACCGGGTGGGAGAGACCCAGTACTTC
d_call: NA
j_call: TRBJ2-5
clone_size: NA
v_call: TRBV11-2

cdr3_aa: CASSVVPGDRGTVGNF
cdr3_nt: TGTGCCAGCAGCGTAGTTCCAGGGGACAGGGGTACCGTAGGAAACTTC
d_call: TRBD1
j_call: TRBJ2-5
clone_size: NA
v_call: TRBV9